A selection of T cell receptor beta chains follows, all from one sample in a study of blood T cells in healthy people across ages. TCRdb analysed the 5' RACE reads with MiXCR anew, one entry per CDR3 protein. The profile shows about a million distinct CDR3 sequences, roughly two fifths of them singletons. Material: blood. The origin of the receptors is a man between 18 and 35 years old in good health. Both conserved end residues are part of each CDR3. A D gene is named only where the DNA matches it firmly. The size of a clone is reported for some rows only, either as once, few or many, or as a class for expanded clones.

TRBJ1-5	NA	TRBV7-2	NA	CASSDSPFAGPQHF	TGTGCCAGCAGCGATAGTCCCTTTGCGGGGCCCCAGCATTTT
TRBJ1-2	NA	TRBV12-3/TRBV12-4	NA	CASSSDPQEEGYTF	TGTGCCAGCAGTTCGGATCCCCAGGAGGAGGGCTACACCTTC
TRBJ2-5	NA	TRBV2	NA	CASSEEAHHQETQYF	TGTGCCAGCAGTGAAGAGGCACACCACCAAGAGACCCAGTACTTC
TRBJ2-6	NA	TRBV7-2	NA	CASSLFPGANVLTF	TGTGCCAGCAGCTTATTCCCTGGGGCCAACGTCCTGACTTTC
TRBJ2-7	NA	TRBV27	many	CASNTISGTYEQYF	TGTGCCAGCAACACTATTTCAGGGACCTACGAGCAGTACTTC
TRBJ2-5	NA	TRBV7-8	few	CATGYNEQYF	TGTGCCACCGGATACAATGAGCAGTACTTC
TRBJ2-3	NA	TRBV5-8	few	CASSFEDMGTDTQYF	TGTGCCAGCAGCTTCGAGGACATGGGCACAGATACGCAGTATTTT
TRBJ2-1	NA	TRBV7-2	once	CASNSGSTANEQFF	TGTGCCAGCAACTCAGGGAGTACGGCGAATGAGCAGTTCTTC
TRBJ2-7	TRBD2	TRBV29-1	NA	CSVGGSIFNEQYF	TGCAGCGTGGGAGGGTCCATTTTCAATGAGCAGTACTTC
TRBJ1-2	NA	TRBV25-1	NA	CASSHRAGVYGYTF	TGTGCCAGCAGTCACAGGGCGGGTGTCTATGGCTACACCTTC
TRBJ1-2	NA	TRBV2	NA	CASSEGLPVYRCTF	TGTGCCAGCAGTGAAGGACTGCCCGTCTATCGCTGCACCTTC
TRBJ2-5	NA	TRBV20-1	once	CSARPIGYQETQYF	TGCAGTGCTAGGCCGATAGGGTACCAAGAGACCCAGTACTTC
TRBJ2-2	NA	TRBV20-1	NA	CSAYAGETATGELFF	TGCAGTGCCTATGCCGGGGAAACGGCCACCGGGGAGCTGTTTTTT
TRBJ1-5	TRBD1	TRBV12-3/TRBV12-4	NA	CASSFGQGDQPQHF	TGTGCCAGCAGTTTTGGACAGGGCGATCAGCCCCAGCATTTT
TRBJ1-5	TRBD1	TRBV6-5	NA	CASSYSGTGMQPQHF	TGTGCCAGCAGTTACTCGGGGACAGGGATGCAGCCCCAGCATTTT
TRBJ2-3	NA	TRBV18	NA	CASSPPEGYTDTQYF	TGTGCCAGCTCACCACCGGAGGGATACACAGATACGCAGTATTTT
TRBJ2-3	TRBD2	TRBV7-9	few	CASSATLTSRTDTQYF	TGTGCCAGCAGCGCGACTTTGACTAGCCGCACAGATACGCAGTATTTT
TRBJ2-3	TRBD2	TRBV20-1	NA	CSARDPQRGRTDTQYF	TGCAGTGCTAGAGATCCCCAGCGGGGGAGAACAGATACGCAGTATTTT
TRBJ2-7	TRBD2	TRBV12-3/TRBV12-4	NA	CASSLALRTSGGPYEQYF	TGTGCCAGCAGTTTAGCGCTAAGGACTAGCGGGGGACCCTACGAGCAGTACTTC
TRBJ2-3	TRBD2	TRBV7-9	NA	CASRAGPGDTQYF	TGTGCCAGCAGAGCGGGGCCGGGGGATACGCAGTATTTT
TRBJ2-1	NA	TRBV2	NA	CASSDGQGLRNEQFF	TGTGCCAGCAGTGATGGGCAGGGGTTGAGGAATGAGCAGTTCTTC
TRBJ2-1	TRBD1	TRBV2	NA	CASLTGAVEQFF	TGTGCCAGCCTGACAGGGGCAGTTGAGCAGTTCTTC
TRBJ2-3	TRBD2	TRBV7-2	few	CASSSGLAETDTQYF	TGTGCCAGCAGCTCTGGACTAGCGGAGACAGATACGCAGTATTTT
TRBJ2-6	NA	TRBV27	NA	CASSFLGARGANVLTF	TGTGCCAGCAGTTTTCTGGGAGCTCGCGGGGCCAACGTCCTGACTTTC
TRBJ1-1	NA	TRBV12-3/TRBV12-4	many	CASTLTGNTEAFF	TGTGCCAGTACCCTGACAGGGAACACTGAAGCTTTCTTT
TRBJ2-3	TRBD1	TRBV7-6	NA	CASTATGSDTQYF	TGTGCCAGCACCGCGACAGGGTCAGATACGCAGTATTTT
TRBJ1-2	NA	TRBV4-1	NA	CASSQAEGVDYGYTF	TGCGCCAGCAGCCAAGCTGAGGGGGTTGACTATGGCTACACCTTC
TRBJ2-1	NA	TRBV11-2	few	CASTSGVFVSGNEQFF	TGTGCCAGCACCTCCGGCGTGTTCGTTAGCGGAAATGAGCAGTTCTTC
TRBJ1-2	TRBD1	TRBV6-1	few	CASSDGQGRPSYGYTF	TGTGCCAGCAGTGACGGACAGGGGCGACCCAGCTATGGCTACACCTTC
TRBJ2-3	NA	TRBV5-1	NA	CASSGPSASTDTQYF	TGCGCCAGCAGCGGACCTAGCGCTAGCACAGATACGCAGTATTTT
TRBJ2-5	TRBD2	TRBV5-1	NA	CASSYPSGGLQETQYF	TGCGCCAGCAGCTACCCTAGCGGGGGGCTCCAAGAGACCCAGTACTTC
TRBJ1-1	TRBD1	TRBV7-2	NA	CASSLLIGQGSTEAFF	TGTGCCAGCAGCTTACTTATCGGACAGGGGAGTACTGAAGCTTTCTTT
TRBJ2-3	NA	TRBV7-2	NA	CASSPGTPRTDTQYF	TGTGCCAGCAGCCCGGGGACTCCCCGCACAGATACGCAGTATTTT
TRBJ1-2	TRBD1	TRBV6-5	NA	CASSDGTGTATGYTF	TGTGCCAGCAGTGACGGGACAGGGACAGCTACTGGCTACACCTTC
TRBJ2-7	TRBD2	TRBV11-1	NA	CASRQKLAGGFNEQYF	TGTGCCAGCAGACAGAAACTAGCGGGGGGCTTCAATGAGCAGTACTTC
TRBJ2-7	NA	TRBV18	NA	CASSPPAGSSYNEQYF	TGTGCCAGCTCACCACCGGCAGGGAGCTCCTACAATGAGCAGTACTTC
TRBJ2-7	NA	TRBV11-1	NA	CASSFGAAYEQYF	TGTGCCAGCAGCTTCGGGGCAGCGTACGAGCAGTACTTC
TRBJ1-2	NA	TRBV4-3	NA	CASGEAESYGYTF	TGCGCCAGCGGTGAGGCGGAGTCCTATGGCTACACCTTC
TRBJ2-1	TRBD1	TRBV24-1	NA	CATNAEDRDNEQFF	TGTGCCACCAATGCAGAGGACAGGGATAATGAGCAGTTCTTC
TRBJ1-5	NA	TRBV6-1	many	CASSEMGVNQPQHF	TGTGCCAGCAGTGAAATGGGAGTCAATCAGCCCCAGCATTTT
TRBJ2-3	NA	TRBV5-4	few	CASSLGQGLTDTQYF	TGTGCCAGCAGCTTGGGGCAGGGTTTGACAGATACGCAGTATTTT
TRBJ1-1	NA	TRBV20-1	NA	CSAREGGRMNTEAFF	TGCAGTGCTAGAGAGGGGGGCCGAATGAACACTGAAGCTTTCTTT
TRBJ2-7	NA	TRBV12-3/TRBV12-4	NA	CASSLGPLATHEQYF	TGTGCCAGCAGTTTGGGTCCACTAGCCACCCACGAGCAGTACTTC
TRBJ2-3	TRBD2	TRBV13	NA	CASTGGPGSTDTQYF	TGTGCCAGCACGGGAGGGCCAGGGAGCACAGATACGCAGTATTTT
TRBJ2-7	NA	TRBV20-1	many	CSARAGLGYEQYF	TGCAGTGCTCGAGCAGGGCTCGGGTACGAGCAGTACTTC
TRBJ2-7	NA	TRBV4-3	NA	CASSQGADISYEQYF	TGCGCCAGCAGCCAAGGAGCGGACATTTCCTACGAGCAGTACTTC
TRBJ2-5	NA	TRBV7-2	NA	CASSAAGPGAKYF	TGTGCCAGCAGCGCCGCCGGGCCAGGGGCAAAGTACTTC
TRBJ1-1	NA	TRBV20-1	NA	CSATQGWEAFF	TGCAGTGCAACCCAAGGCTGGGAAGCTTTCTTT
TRBJ1-1	NA	TRBV7-2	many	CASRWTVNTEAFF	TGTGCCAGCAGGTGGACAGTGAACACTGAAGCTTTCTTT
TRBJ1-5	NA	TRBV10-3	many	CAISESREQPQHF	TGTGCCATCAGTGAGTCTCGGGAACAGCCCCAGCATTTT
TRBJ2-3	NA	TRBV20-1	few	CSAQAAGTLSTDTQYF	TGCAGTGCTCAAGCTGCCGGGACACTTAGCACAGATACGCAGTATTTT
TRBJ1-2	NA	TRBV10-3	NA	CAISEVGKGGDYGYTF	TGTGCCATCAGTGAAGTCGGGAAGGGCGGTGACTATGGCTACACCTTC
TRBJ2-7	NA	TRBV5-4	few	CASSEQGVLYEQYF	TGTGCCAGCAGCGAACAGGGAGTACTCTACGAGCAGTACTTC